This TCR beta chain derives from a study of T cell responses to AZD1222 COVID-19 vaccine. Whole-study context: Pooling covered second doses at about 4 or about 12 weeks. Study results and caveats: Rises in breadth and depth of Spike-specific TCRs came after two AZD1222 doses. With dominance at 160-218 and 743-854, vaccine-associated CD4 TCRs spanned spike.

Points on this clone: The target antigen is unknown.

Repertoires were generated with immunoSEQ multiplex PCR, while TCRdb's copy carries only in-frame clones and drops some. The repertoire holds approximately 180,000 clones, with around nine tenths as singletons. CDR3 length: 15 residues. Deletions cut 7 bases from V and 2 bases from J, with 18 bases between. Germline loops: CDR1 LGHNT, CDR2 FRNRAP. Specimen: peripheral blood, collected on day 0 of AZD1222 vaccination. The chain uses TRBV12-5 and TRBJ2-7, with D perhaps being TRBD1 or TRBD2 (5 bases each). The sequence was obtained from an adult in good health. The CDR3 loop reads CASDFERGRPYEQYF. DNA for the CDR3: TGTGCTAGTGATTTTGAGAGGGGCAGACCCTACGAGCAGTACTTC.